The following is a TCR beta chain sequence with its context. Its matching antigen is unknown. The entry originates in a study of tumor and adjacent non-tumor tissue in lung cancer. Study-level background: The patients, about nine men and 5 women, were 31 to 76 with stage I to III disease.

CDR1 is LGHNA, CDR2 YNFKEQ, per germline. The CDR3 runs 17 residues. V was trimmed by 1 base and J by 7 bases, leaving 23 bases between them. RNA was extracted from bulk tissue without any cell sorting. More than 3 cm separated this lung sample from the edge of the tumor. Whole-study findings and limits: Shorter survival was associated with higher TCR diversity in tumors. In normal lung, the top 100 clones were significantly more dominant than in tumor.

Three rounds of nested PCR, following a modified ARM-PCR protocol, produced the TCRbeta library. In TCRdb, the multiplex PCR reads were re-called with MiXCR into one record per CDR3 protein. This table has 35,000 to 50,000 distinct CDR3 sequences, roughly 60% appearing once. The TCR was taken from a man aged 45-65 years with non-small cell lung cancer. The specimen was distant non-tumor lung tissue. The chain carries TRBV4-2 and TRBJ2-7, with D unclear. The CDR3 DNA sequence: TGTGCCAGCAGCCAAGCCCAAGGATGGCAGGACCCTTCTGAGCAGTACTTC. Protein sequence: CASSQAQGWQDPSEQYF.